This TCR beta chain was identified during a study of yellow fever vaccine responses in identical twins. The CDR3 has 14 residues. Trimming shortened V by 4 bases and J by 2 bases, and 9 bases separated the two germline ends. From germline, CDR1 is KGHDR and CDR2 SFDVKD. TCRdb itself ran the RT-PCR reads through MiXCR, one entry per CDR3 protein. Of roughly 6,900 distinct CDR3 sequences in the sample, around 84% were seen once. In regard to this clonotype: What it recognizes is unknown.

Findings of the study overall: Among the twins, the vaccine T cell response reportedly seemed partly convergent and partly personalized.

The chain recombines TRBV24-1 with TRBJ2-3; no reliable D call. Sequenced here: T cells from blood (PBMCs), unsorted or a sorted subset (not recorded which), sampled before or after yellow fever vaccination (not recorded which). The TCR sequence derives from a woman between 18 and 29 years old who received the yellow fever vaccine. The CDR3 DNA sequence: TGTGCCACCAGTGAGTCGGACCTCACAGATACGCAGTATTTT. Translating gives CATSESDLTDTQYF.